The source of this T cell receptor beta chain is a study of technical replicates of blood from several donors (dated by TCRdb to about 2017). Points on this clone: Its antigen is unknown. The input lacks base qualities; no much larger clone sits a single base away.

The library was produced with the immunoSEQ multiplex PCR assay. Imported from immuneACCESS, the table was reduced by TCRdb to in-frame sequences with V and J called. These copies leave out some clones; in studies compared against another copy, an unresolved V gene accounts for under half, and the cause of the remainder is not known. The sample includes tens of thousands of clones, with nearly 98% observed a single time. The ten largest clones capture about 0.16% of the sample. The germline V gene specifies SNHLY as CDR1 and FYNNEI as CDR2. The CDR3, from cysteine to phenylalanine, totals 15 residues. Left in the record is the CDR3 DNA by itself, 45 bases read in frame from the first base. V sheds 5 bases and J sheds 0 bases, leaving 11 bases between their ends.

The V and J segments used are TRBV2 and TRBJ1-5, with the D gene uncertain. Sequenced: T cells isolated from PBMCs. This TCR was recovered from a human donor in good health. The CDR3 protein is CASSTEIYSNQPQHF. The nucleotides read TGTGCCAGCAGTACAGAGATATATAGCAATCAGCCCCAGCATTTT.